One sample yielded the 12 T cell receptor beta chains listed below, sequenced in a study of Tregs in tolerant kidney transplant recipients. Here immunoSEQ multiplex PCR was the method, and the copy in TCRdb shows in-frame clones only, minus some. The repertoire consists of under 300,000 clones, with roughly four fifths occurring once and the leading ten covering less than 0.75%. The sequenced sample was CD4+ T cells from blood. The receptors were sampled from a human donor in good health.

There are a few counts of this clone. The genes are TRBV6-7 and TRBJ1-1, with a weak D call TRBD1 (6 bases). TRBV6-7 has ORF status, its function being uncertain. The CDR3 consists of 13 residues. The germline V and J ends were trimmed by 1 base and 7 bases, with 10 bases remaining between them. CDR3 DNA: TGTGCCAGCAGTTACTACACAGGGAGTGAAGCTTTCTTT. Translated, it gives CASSYYTGSEAFF.

The chain employs TRBV5-1 and TRBJ1-6, with TRBD1 matching over 11 bases. The J segment lost 7 bases and the V segment lost 2 bases, leaving 2 bases of the junction unmatched. Per germline, CDR1 SGHRS and CDR2 YFSETQ. The CDR3 totals 15 residues. The CDR3 nucleotides are TGCGCCAGCAGCTTTGGACAGGGGGCAAATTCACCCCTCCACTTT. It translates to CASSFGQGANSPLHF.

The chain couples TRBV11-3 to TRBJ2-3; 12 bases are shared with TRBD2. The trim removed 4 bases at V and 8 bases at J, leaving 4 bases unmatched. This CDR3 is 14 amino acids long. From germline, CDR1 is SGHNT and CDR2 YENEEA. Here the CDR3 DNA reads TGTGCCAGCAGCTCCGGGACTAGCGGGCCTACGCAGTATTTT. Amino acids: CASSSGTSGPTQYF.

This clone was counted a single time. The V gene is TRBV13, the J gene TRBJ1-3; the D is unclear. Germline CDR1 and CDR2: PRHDT and FYEKMQ (reference sequence). Trimming shortened V by 2 bases and J by 4 bases, and 9 bases separated the two germline ends. This CDR3 is built from 14 residues. DNA for the CDR3: TGTGCCAGCAGCTTACCGTCGGGCGGAAACACCATATATTTT. This sequence encodes CASSLPSGGNTIYF. Variable domain in full (rest from reference TRBV13 and TRBJ1-3): AAGVIQSPRHLIKEKRETATLKCYPIPRHDTVYWYQQGPGQDPQFLISFYEKMQSDKGSIPDRFSAQQFSDYHSELNMSSLELGDSALYFCASSLPSGGNTIYFGEGSWLTVV.

The chain links TRBV6-6 to TRBJ2-7; 11 bases match TRBD1. Germline V lookup: CDR1 MNHNY, CDR2 SVGAGI (reference sequence). The CDR3 runs to 15 residues. J lost 3 bases, V lost 4 bases, and 5 bases had no gene match. The CDR3 spells CASSFGQGANYEQYF. CDR3 nucleotide sequence: TGTGCCAGCAGTTTTGGACAGGGGGCAAACTACGAGCAGTACTTC.

The rearrangement uses TRBV19 and TRBJ1-2; 8 bases are a match to TRBD1. This CDR3 is built from 14 residues. Germline V lookup: CDR1 LNHDA, CDR2 SQIVND (reference sequence). With V trimmed by 5 bases and J by 2 bases, 4 bases remained unmatched. This CDR3 is CASSWDRLNYGYTF. The CDR3 nucleotides are TGTGCCAGTAGTTGGGACAGGCTAAACTATGGCTACACCTTC. The variable domain in full, completed from reference TRBV19 and TRBJ1-2, reads DGGITQSPKYLFRKEGQNVTLSCEQNLNHDAMYWYRQDPGQGLRLIYYSQIVNDFQKGDIAEGYSVSREKKESFPLTVTSAQKNPTAFYLCASSWDRLNYGYTFGSGTRLTVV.

J is TRBJ2-1 and V is TRBV30; 10 bases fit TRBD2. This CDR3 comprises 16 residues. V gave up 0 bases and J gave up 2 bases; unmatched junction bases: 4. Germline CDR1 GTSNPN, CDR2 SVGIG (reference sequence). The CDR3 is CAWSVYSGRTYNEQFF. The CDR3 DNA reads TGTGCCTGGAGTGTATATAGCGGGAGGACCTACAATGAGCAGTTCTTC.

The CDR3 DNA reads as TGTGCCAGCTCACCACCGAGCGGGGGCCTCTACAATGAGCAGTTCTTC. This translates into CASSPPSGGLYNEQFF. This rearrangement joins TRBV18 to TRBJ2-1; 8 bases line up with TRBD2. Germline V CDR1 and CDR2: KGHSH, LQKENI. The V segment lost 0 bases and the J segment 3 bases; nucleotides outside the gene matches: 4. The CDR3 extends over 16 amino acids.

Only one count was recorded for this clone. The chain recombines TRBV18 with TRBJ2-1, with a tentative D call TRBD2 (6 bases). The CDR3 extends over 17 amino acids. Looked up from germline, CDR1 is KGHSH and CDR2 is LQKENI. Trimming took off 1 base at V and 0 bases at J, with 13 bases between the two ends. Written as DNA, the CDR3 is TGTGCCAGCTCACCACTCCTCGGAGGGTACTCCTACAATGAGCAGTTCTTC. Amino acid sequence: CASSPLLGGYSYNEQFF. Variable domain in full (rest from reference TRBV18 and TRBJ2-1): NAGVMQNPRHLVRRRGQEARLRCSPMKGHSHVYWYRQLPEEGLKFMVYLQKENIIDESGMPKERFSAEFPKEGPSILRIQQVVRGDSAAYFCASSPLLGGYSYNEQFFGPGTRLTVL.

This sequence joins TRBV9 and TRBJ1-1; maybe TRBD1 (5 bases). The CDR3 covers 14 residues. Trimming removed 4 bases at V and 3 bases at J, with 13 bases between. CDR1 SGDLS and CDR2 YYNGEE come from the germline V gene. CDR3 residues: CASSLSPRDTEAFF. CDR3 bases: TGTGCCAGCAGCTTGAGCCCCAGGGACACTGAAGCTTTCTTT.

The rearrangement uses TRBV7-9 and TRBJ1-1; unclear D gene. V lost 10 bases to trimming and J lost 4 bases, with 19 bases between them. This CDR3 contains 14 residues. CDR1 is SEHNR and CDR2 is FQNEAQ in the germline V gene (reference sequence). CDR3 amino acids: CAIPPAEGGTEAFF. CDR3 nucleotide sequence: TGTGCCATCCCGCCAGCGGAGGGCGGCACTGAAGCTTTCTTT.

This clone showed up just a few times. The chain joins TRBV6-4 to TRBJ2-1; D ambiguous. Deletions cut 6 bases from V and 6 bases from J, with 15 bases between. Germline CDR1 MRHNA, CDR2 SNTAGT. This CDR3 contains 14 residues. The CDR3 DNA reads as TGTGCCAGCAGCGTGCAAGCCAGCCGCAATGAGCAGTTCTTC. Its translation: CASSVQASRNEQFF.